These 32 T cell receptor beta chains came from one sample sequenced in a study of T cell responses to AZD1222 COVID-19 vaccine. Clones were sequenced by immunoSEQ multiplex PCR, and TCRdb holds only the in-frame ones, with some missing. The sample lists 100,000 to 120,000 clones; under 95% were seen once. This specimen consisted of peripheral blood, obtained on day 0 of AZD1222 vaccination. These receptors originate from an adult in good health.

The chain recombines TRBV29-1 with TRBJ2-3, with a tentative D call TRBD2 (6 bases). CDR1 and CDR2 from the germline V gene are SQVTM and ANQGSEA. CDR3 size: 13 residues. With 2 bases removed from V and 2 bases from J, the gap between germline ends came to 8 bases. Here the CDR3 DNA reads TGCAGCGTTGAAATAGCGGCCACAGATACGCAGTATTTT. This gives the protein CSVEIAATDTQYF.

The chain combines TRBV9 with TRBJ2-7, with TRBD1 matching over 9 bases. From germline, CDR1 is SGDLS and CDR2 YYNGEE. The CDR3 contains 15 residues. The V gene end was trimmed by 3 bases and the J gene end by 2 bases; junction bases not matched to a gene: 6. The chain's CDR3 is CASSAGGQGPYEQYF. The CDR3, as DNA: TGTGCCAGCAGCGCAGGGGGACAGGGCCCCTACGAGCAGTACTTC.

The chain is built from TRBV5-8 and TRBJ1-1, with D maybe TRBD1 (6 bases). The V gene's germline CDR1 is SGHTS and CDR2 YDEGEE. Trimming left V 4 bases short and J 3 bases short, with 16 bases between. The CDR3 runs 15 residues. The CDR3 region is CASSPGPGADTEAFF. CDR3 nucleotide sequence: TGTGCCAGCAGCCCGGGCCCGGGGGCAGACACTGAAGCTTTCTTT.

The chain links TRBV7-9 to TRBJ2-3, with TRBD1 as a possible D gene (5 bases). Per germline, CDR1 SEHNR and CDR2 FQNEAQ (reference sequence). Trimming removed 5 bases from V and 4 bases from J, with 13 bases in between. The CDR3 runs to 14 residues. CDR3 in amino acids: CASSPRVQADTQYF. In nucleotides, the CDR3 is TGTGCCAGCAGCCCCAGGGTGCAAGCAGATACGCAGTATTTT.

This clone was detected only once. V usage is TRBV28 and J usage is TRBJ2-7; TRBD1 agrees at 8 bases. This CDR3 is built from 14 residues. The germline CDR1 and CDR2 sequences are MDHEN and SYDVKM. V was clipped by 4 bases and J by 5 bases; unmatched bases: 7. The CDR3 DNA is TGTGCCAGCAGTTCCTCCCGGACAGGGAACGAGCAGTACTTC. Protein: CASSSSRTGNEQYF.

The chain has TRBV19 and TRBJ1-2; tentatively, D is TRBD1 (5 bases). Germline V CDR1 and CDR2: LNHDA, SQIVND (reference sequence). The CDR3 covers 14 residues. With 5 bases removed from V and 7 bases from J, the gap between germline ends came to 17 bases. The CDR3 DNA sequence: TGTGCCAGTAGTCCCACGGGCAGGGACCGTGGCTACACCTTC. This codes for CASSPTGRDRGYTF.

The V gene is TRBV11-2, the J gene TRBJ1-1; D not resolved. The CDR3 spans 13 residues. CDR1 is SGHAT, CDR2 FQNNGV, per germline. The V end lost 2 bases, the J end lost 1 base, and 5 bases lay between the germline ends. CDR3 protein: CASSLRQNTEAFF. The CDR3 DNA sequence: TGTGCCAGCAGCTTAAGACAGAACACTGAAGCTTTCTTT.

The chain has TRBV2 and TRBJ1-4, with TRBD1 identical over 12 bases. Trimming at V came to 0 bases and at J to 4 bases, leaving 6 bases not matched to a gene. CDR3 length: 18 amino acids. CDR1 is SNHLY, CDR2 FYNNEI, per germline. This CDR3 reads CASSEALGTGGDNEKLFF. The CDR3 DNA reads as TGTGCCAGCAGTGAAGCGCTTGGGACAGGGGGCGATAATGAAAAACTGTTTTTT.

V is TRBV28 and J is TRBJ2-1, with 8 bases identical to TRBD1. The CDR3 is made up of 15 amino acids. V was clipped by 6 bases and J by 6 bases; unmatched bases: 10. Germline CDR1 and CDR2: MDHEN and SYDVKM. CDR3: CASSSRTGRINEQFF. CDR3 nucleotides: TGTGCCAGCAGCTCCCGGACAGGGCGGATCAATGAGCAGTTCTTC.

This clone turned up a few times. The chain has TRBV11-3 and TRBJ2-1; the match to TRBD2 covers 9 bases. From germline, CDR1 is SGHNT and CDR2 YENEEA. The V and J ends lost 5 bases and 14 bases, in that order; junction bases with no gene match: 10. The CDR3 is 13 amino acids. CDR3 DNA sequence: TGTGCCAGCAGCGGGGCTAGCGGGGTCCCAAAGTTCTTC. As protein: CASSGASGVPKFF.

The rearrangement links TRBV15 to TRBJ2-3; no definite D call. The CDR3 runs 15 residues. V lost 0 bases, J lost 4 bases, and 11 bases lay in between. Per germline, CDR1 LNHNV and CDR2 YYDKDF (reference sequence). Here the CDR3 reads CATSRDLGSADTQYF. DNA for the CDR3: TGTGCCACCAGCAGAGATCTAGGTTCGGCAGATACGCAGTATTTT. Full variable domain (rest looked up from reference TRBV15 and TRBJ2-3): DAMVIQNPRYQVTQFGKPVTLSCSQTLNHNVMYWYQQKSSQAPKLLFHYYDKDFNNEADTPDNFQSRRPNTSFCFLDIRSPGLGDTAMYLCATSRDLGSADTQYFGPGTRLTVL.

This clone was recorded only once. This sequence joins TRBV6-5 and TRBJ1-2; D unresolved. CDR1 is MNHEY, CDR2 SVGAGI, per germline. V was pared by 0 bases and J by 8 bases, with 10 bases between. The CDR3 is 13 amino acids. Written as DNA, the CDR3 is TGTGCCAGCAGTTACTCAGCGGTGGGCGGCTACACCTTC. Its protein is CASSYSAVGGYTF.

This chain links TRBV18 with TRBJ1-2; D is ambiguous. The CDR3 totals 14 residues. The V end was cut by 2 bases, the J end by 3 bases, with 10 bases between. Germline CDR1 and CDR2: KGHSH and LQKENI. As DNA, the CDR3 is TGTGCCAGCTCACCAGCGACCCTGGACTATGGCTACACCTTC. This encodes CASSPATLDYGYTF.

The V gene is TRBV9, the J gene TRBJ2-7; 7 positions agree with TRBD2. Germline assignment: CDR1 SGDLS and CDR2 YYNGEE. V was clipped by 4 bases and J by 4 bases; unmatched bases: 11. The CDR3 is 15 residues long. CDR3 bases: TGTGCCAGCAGCCCGAGGGGAGGGGTAGATTACGAGCAGTACTTC. Translation gives CASSPRGGVDYEQYF.

The chain has TRBV3-1 (or the pseudogene TRBV3-2) and TRBJ2-1, with D possibly matching TRBD1 (5 bases). This CDR3 has 16 amino acids. V gave up 0 bases and J gave up 4 bases, with 13 bases separating them. Germline V gene sequence: CDR1 LGHDT, CDR2 YNNKEL (reference sequence). CDR3 region: CASSQEEDIDYNEQFF. CDR3 in DNA: TGTGCCAGCAGCCAAGAAGAGGACATAGATTACAATGAGCAGTTCTTC.

The rearrangement uses TRBV5-6 and TRBJ1-1, with D possibly matching TRBD1 (6 bases). CDR3 length: 14 residues. The ends were cut back, 4 bases at V and 6 bases at J, with 16 bases in the middle. Germline CDR1 reads SGHDT; CDR2 reads YYEEEE. CDR3 protein: CASSLRGTRSEAFF. Here the CDR3 DNA reads TGTGCCAGCAGCCTCCGGGGGACACGATCTGAAGCTTTCTTT.

The chain combines TRBV7-3 with TRBJ2-2, with a weak D call TRBD2 (6 bases). The CDR3 contains 15 residues. Deletions cut 3 bases from V and 3 bases from J, with 11 bases between. Germline lookup yields CDR1 SGHTA and CDR2 FQGTGA. The CDR3 bases are TGTGCCAGCAGCTTCGCCTCGGGAGACACCGGGGAGCTGTTTTTT. Amino acids: CASSFASGDTGELFF. The complete variable domain, with remaining parts taken from reference TRBV7-3 and TRBJ2-2, reads GAGVSQTPSNKVTEKGKYVELRCDPISGHTALYWYRQSLGQGPEFLIYFQGTGAADDSGLPNDRFFAVRPEGSVSTLKIQRTERGDSAVYLCASSFASGDTGELFFGEGSRLTVL.

The chain couples TRBV28 to TRBJ2-7; 7 bases fit TRBD2. This CDR3 contains 14 residues. Germline V gene lookup returns CDR1 MDHEN and CDR2 SYDVKM. V shed 6 bases and J 4 bases; nucleotides not matched to a gene: 9. The CDR3 DNA reads TGTGCCAGCAGCTTGCTAGCGGAAGATTACGAGCAGTACTTC. Translation gives CASSLLAEDYEQYF. The full variable domain, with the rest looked up from reference TRBV28 and TRBJ2-7, is DVKVTQSSRYLVKRTGEKVFLECVQDMDHENMFWYRQDPGLGLRLIYFSYDVKMKEKGDIPEGYSVSREKKERFSLILESASTNQTSMYLCASSLLAEDYEQYFGPGTRLTVT.

This sequence joins TRBV11-2 and TRBJ2-7, with no clear D. The CDR3 loop spans 12 amino acids. V lost 5 bases and J 7 bases, leaving 12 bases between the germline ends. Germline assignment: CDR1 SGHAT and CDR2 FQNNGV. CDR3 in DNA: TGTGCCAGCAGCCAATCCCGTCTGGAGCAGTACTTC. This translates into CASSQSRLEQYF.

The V gene is TRBV20-1, the J gene TRBJ2-1; 7 nucleotides match TRBD1. This CDR3 has 11 amino acids. The V gene end was trimmed by 6 bases and the J gene end by 6 bases; junction bases not matched to a gene: 2. Germline V gene sequence: CDR1 DFQATT, CDR2 SNEGSKA (reference sequence). Here the CDR3 reads CSARQGNEQFF. The CDR3 DNA sequence: TGCAGTGCCCGACAGGGCAATGAGCAGTTCTTC.

The count of this clone is one. The V call is TRBV19, the J call TRBJ1-5, with 9 bases identical to TRBD1. Looked up from germline, CDR1 is LNHDA and CDR2 is SQIVND (reference sequence). The CDR3 has 15 residues. The ends lost 4 bases at V and 7 bases at J; junction bases unmatched: 8. This CDR3 is CASSTGTGSWQPQHF. As DNA, the CDR3 is TGTGCCAGTAGTACCGGGACAGGGTCTTGGCAGCCCCAGCATTTT.

The genes are TRBV10-3 and TRBJ2-7, with D perhaps matching TRBD1 (6 bases). The length of the CDR3 is 14 residues. V gave up 10 bases and J gave up 2 bases, with 18 bases separating them. The germline gives CDR1 ENHRY, CDR2 SYGVKD. This chain's CDR3 is CASRTGTLAYEQYF. The CDR3 DNA follows: TGTGCCAGTCGTACAGGGACCTTAGCCTACGAGCAGTACTTC.

This rearrangement joins TRBV19 to TRBJ2-7; D may be TRBD2 (6 bases). Germline values: CDR1 LNHDA, CDR2 SQIVND (reference sequence). The CDR3 loop spans 13 amino acids. V lost 5 bases and J 2 bases, leaving 10 bases between the germline ends. The CDR3, as DNA: TGTGCCAGTAGTCCTAGGACTACCTACGAGCAGTACTTC. Protein sequence: CASSPRTTYEQYF.

The count of this clone is one. Sequence at one end of the junction differs from germline and may be a read error. The V and J genes are TRBV7-9 and TRBJ2-2; maybe TRBD1 (6 bases). CDR3 length: 18 residues. The V gene's germline CDR1 is SEHNR and CDR2 FQNEAQ (reference sequence). The DNA of the CDR3 is TGTGCCAGCAGCTTAGCGCAATCCTGGCAGGGGAACCCCGGGGAGCTGTTTTTT. Encoded protein: CASSLAQSWQGNPGELFF. The full variable domain, with the rest looked up from reference TRBV7-9 and TRBJ2-2, is DTGVSQNPRHKITKRGQNVTFRCDPISEHNRLYWYRQTLGQGPEFLTYFQNEAQLEKSRLLSDRFSAERPKGSFSTLEIQRTEQGDSAMYLCASSLAQSWQGNPGELFFGEGSRLTVL.

The rearrangement links TRBV14 to TRBJ1-6; D is unclear. The CDR3 has 14 amino acids. The germline CDR1 and CDR2 sequences are SGHDN and FVKESK. V lost 5 bases and J 9 bases, leaving 14 bases between the germline ends. CDR3 in amino acids: CASSWETYGSPLHF. The CDR3 nucleotides read TGTGCCAGCAGCTGGGAGACATACGGTTCACCCCTCCACTTT. Filled out from reference TRBV14 and TRBJ1-6, the complete variable domain reads EAGVTQFPSHSVIEKGQTVTLRCDPISGHDNLYWYRRVMGKEIKFLLHFVKESKQDESGMPNNRFLAERTGGTYSTLKVQPAELEDSGVYFCASSWETYGSPLHFGNGTRLTVT.

The chain employs TRBV18 and TRBJ1-4, with D unclear. CDR1 and CDR2 (germline): KGHSH, LQKENI. Trimming removed 1 base from V and 3 bases from J, with 15 bases in between. CDR3 size: 17 residues. CDR3 DNA sequence: TGTGCCAGCTCACCACTCGCGAAAAGGCGGTCTAATGAAAAACTGTTTTTT. Amino acid sequence: CASSPLAKRRSNEKLFF.

The rearrangement links TRBV28 to TRBJ1-1; unclear D gene. The V end was cut by 7 bases, the J end by 1 base, with 4 bases between. CDR3 size: 11 residues. From germline, CDR1 is MDHEN and CDR2 SYDVKM. The CDR3 reads CASTQNTEAFF. CDR3 in DNA: TGTGCCAGCACCCAGAACACTGAAGCTTTCTTT.

The gene calls are TRBV9 and TRBJ2-1, with 8 bases matching TRBD1. The germline gives CDR1 SGDLS, CDR2 YYNGEE. The ends lost 4 bases at V and 8 bases at J; junction bases unmatched: 14. The CDR3 length is 16 residues. In DNA form, the CDR3 reads TGTGCCAGCAGCCCGAGAGCCGGGACAGGCAACGATGAGCAGTTCTTC. Its translation is CASSPRAGTGNDEQFF.

The chain links TRBV12-3 or TRBV12-4 to TRBJ2-1; the D gene could be TRBD1 or TRBD2 (6 bases each). Between the trimmed V and J ends, which lost 9 bases and 7 bases, there was a span of 10 bases. This CDR3 comprises 11 residues. DNA of the CDR3: TGTGCCAGTAGGGGGGATAATGAGCAGTTCTTC. It is translated as CASRGDNEQFF.

This clone was counted a few times. This rearrangement joins TRBV6-5 to TRBJ1-1; a weak D match, TRBD1 (6 bases). The CDR3 loop spans 16 amino acids. Germline V gene data show CDR1 as MNHEY and CDR2 as SVGAGI. The V gene lost 2 bases and the J gene lost 5 bases, with 18 bases spanning the gap. CDR3 region: CASSYTNRVLKTEAFF. DNA for the CDR3: TGTGCCAGCAGTTACACGAACAGGGTGTTAAAGACTGAAGCTTTCTTT.

The J gene is TRBJ2-1, the V gene TRBV11-2; a possible D gene is TRBD1 (6 bases). CDR3 length: 16 residues. V was clipped by 5 bases and J by 2 bases, with 16 bases between them. Germline lookup yields CDR1 SGHAT and CDR2 FQNNGV. CDR3 in amino acids: CASSPIEGVAYNEQFF. As DNA, the CDR3 is TGTGCCAGCAGCCCTATAGAGGGGGTGGCCTACAATGAGCAGTTCTTC.

The V call is TRBV11-2, the J call TRBJ1-2, with D possibly matching TRBD1 (6 bases). V was pared by 5 bases and J by 3 bases, with 10 bases between. The germline gives CDR1 SGHAT, CDR2 FQNNGV. There are 13 residues in the CDR3. In nucleotides, the CDR3 is TGTGCCAGCAGCATGACAGGCTACTATGGCTACACCTTC. This translates into CASSMTGYYGYTF.